The 14 T cell receptor beta chains below come from one sample, sequenced in a study of identical twins. MiXCR was run by TCRdb on the 5' RACE reads, yielding one entry per CDR3 protein. The sample lists about 190,000 distinct CDR3 sequences, about 15% seen once, with over 35% in the top ten. The sample also formed part of further work on T cells expressing NK-cell markers.

The sample taken for sequencing was CD8+ T cells sorted from blood. The receptors stem from a woman aged 18-29 years in good health.

This clonotype was detected a few times. The chain couples TRBV12-3 or TRBV12-4 to TRBJ2-2; D gene ambiguous. The CDR3 is 13 residues long. The ends were cut back, 6 bases at V and 6 bases at J, with 11 bases in the middle. CDR3 amino acids: CASSPISPGELFF. The CDR3 DNA reads as TGTGCCAGCAGCCCTATATCACCCGGGGAGCTGTTTTTT.

This clonotype was observed a few times. This chain uses TRBV30 with TRBJ2-2; D is unresolved. V dropped 2 bases and J dropped 3 bases, with 4 bases sitting between them. The CDR3 runs 12 residues. In germline, CDR1 is GTSNPN, CDR2 SVGIG (reference sequence). The CDR3 loop is CAWSPDTGELFF. CDR3 bases: TGTGCCTGGAGTCCAGACACCGGGGAGCTGTTTTTT.

This clonotype has a handful of counts. The CDR3 reads CASSQGLLGQLFF. CDR3 nucleotides: TGCGCCAGCAGCCAAGGGCTTCTCGGACAGCTGTTTTTT. This chain joins TRBV4-3 and TRBJ2-2; D not resolved. Germline V CDR1 and CDR2: LGHNA, YSLEER. Between the trimmed V and J ends, which lost 1 base and 12 bases, there was a span of 12 bases. The CDR3 totals 13 residues.

The genes are TRBV3-1 and TRBJ2-7; perhaps TRBD2 as D (5 bases). Germline CDR1 and CDR2: LGHDT and YNNKEL (reference sequence). This CDR3 is 14 amino acids long. Trimming removed 0 bases from V and 2 bases from J, with 8 bases in between. In DNA form, the CDR3 reads TGTGCCAGCAGCCAAGACTCGGGGACCTACGAGCAGTACTTC. Translating gives CASSQDSGTYEQYF.

The chain has TRBV7-8 and TRBJ1-1; D is perhaps TRBD1 (5 bases). The CDR3 totals 15 residues. Germline V gene lookup returns CDR1 SGHVS and CDR2 FQNEAQ. V shed 6 bases and J shed 1 base, with 15 bases lying between them. The CDR3 coding sequence is TGTGCCAGCAGTATCGCCGGGACCGAGAACACTGAAGCTTTCTTT. Translation gives CASSIAGTENTEAFF.

The chain couples TRBV6-1 to TRBJ2-2; D might be TRBD1 (6 bases). Deletions cut 8 bases from V and 5 bases from J, with 12 bases between. The CDR3 spans 13 residues. Per the germline V gene, CDR1 is MNHNS and CDR2 is SASEGT. CDR3 DNA sequence: TGTGCCAGCTCACAGGGTAAAACCGGGGAGCTGTTTTTT. It encodes CASSQGKTGELFF.

The chain is built from TRBV6-2 or TRBV6-3 and TRBJ2-1; TRBD1 matches at 8 bases. This CDR3 contains 14 residues. Germline V gene lookup returns CDR1 MNHEY and CDR2 SVGEGT. J gave up 3 bases and V 8 bases, and 6 bases lay outside the gene matches. The CDR3 bases are TGTGCCAGCTCCGGGACAGGAGGCTACAATGAGCAGTTCTTC. As protein: CASSGTGGYNEQFF.

This clonotype has at least ten counts. The chain employs TRBV24-1 and TRBJ1-1; TRBD1 matches 8 bases. With V trimmed by 9 bases and J by 4 bases, 6 bases remained unmatched. Germline CDR1 is KGHDR and CDR2 is SFDVKD. This CDR3 is 13 amino acids long. The CDR3: CATSQGVGTEAFF. CDR3 sequence (DNA): TGTGCCACCTCACAGGGGGTCGGCACTGAAGCTTTCTTT.

This clonotype occurred a few times. The rearrangement uses TRBV9 and TRBJ2-1; maybe TRBD2 (5 bases). The CDR3 consists of 15 residues. Trimming cost V 3 bases and J 2 bases, with 12 bases left between them. Germline assignment: CDR1 SGDLS and CDR2 YYNGEE. CDR3 nucleotide sequence: TGTGCCAGCAGCGGAACCGCCGGGACCTACAATGAGCAGTTCTTC. Its protein product is CASSGTAGTYNEQFF.

This clonotype was counted between two and nine times. This chain links TRBV5-5 with TRBJ2-1; TRBD1 matches 7 bases. The V and J ends lost 3 bases and 5 bases, in that order; junction bases with no gene match: 5. The CDR3 sequence is 14 residues long. The germline CDR1 and CDR2 sequences are SGHKS and YYEKEE (reference sequence). The CDR3 DNA is TGTGCCAGCAGCTCGGGACAGCCTGACAATGAGCAGTTCTTC. Protein: CASSSGQPDNEQFF.

This clonotype was picked up a small number of times. The rearrangement uses TRBV9 and TRBJ2-2; D might be TRBD1 (6 bases). The CDR3 has 14 amino acids. CDR1 SGDLS and CDR2 YYNGEE come from the germline V gene. Trimming stripped 4 bases from V and 1 base from J, with 8 bases between. The CDR3 is CASSTGQNTGELFF. For the CDR3, the DNA is TGTGCCAGCAGCACGGGACAGAACACCGGGGAGCTGTTTTTT. Full variable domain (remainder filled in from reference TRBV9 and TRBJ2-2): DSGVTQTPKHLITATGQRVTLRCSPRSGDLSVYWYQQSLDQGLQFLIQYYNGEERAKGNILERFSAQQFPDLHSELNLSSLELGDSALYFCASSTGQNTGELFFGEGSRLTVL.

This clonotype occurred a few times. This CDR3 is CASSYSTSGVYNEQFF. In DNA, the CDR3 is TGTGCCAGCAGTTACTCGACTAGCGGGGTATACAATGAGCAGTTCTTC. The rearrangement links TRBV6-5 to TRBJ2-1, with 11 nucleotides matching TRBD2. The J segment lost 4 bases and the V segment lost 0 bases, leaving 2 bases of the junction unmatched. Germline V gene data show CDR1 as MNHEY and CDR2 as SVGAGI. The CDR3 loop spans 16 amino acids.

V and J are TRBV7-9 and TRBJ1-1, with 7 bases fitting TRBD1. Germline assignment: CDR1 SEHNR and CDR2 FQNEAQ (reference sequence). Germline trimming cut 4 bases from V and 1 base from J; bases unmatched to any gene: 3. This CDR3 spans 14 amino acids. CDR3 residues: CASSSQGRNTEAFF. CDR3 coding DNA: TGTGCCAGCAGCTCACAGGGGAGGAACACTGAAGCTTTCTTT.

The chain uses TRBV6-5 and TRBJ2-7; 7 bases map to TRBD2. The CDR3 sequence is 11 residues long. The V and J ends lost 8 bases and 5 bases, in that order; junction bases with no gene match: 3. Germline CDR1 and CDR2: MNHEY and SVGAGI. The CDR3, as DNA: TGTGCCAGCGGAGCGGGACACGAGCAGTACTTC. This sequence encodes CASGAGHEQYF.